The next 20 T cell receptor beta chains were all read from a single sample in a study of graft-versus-host responses after intestinal transplantation. Measured with immunoSEQ multiplex PCR; TCRdb has only the in-frame clones, and not every one. The sample records tens of thousands of clones, around 94% being singletons. This sample comprised PBMCs, obtained 16 days after intestinal transplant. The receptors stem from a human patient who received an intestinal transplant, so some T cells may come from the graft donor.

The CDR3 here is CASSPRDLPSYEQYF. CDR3 in DNA: TGTGCCAGCAGTCCAAGGGACTTGCCGTCCTACGAGCAGTACTTC. V gene TRBV6-5 combines with J gene TRBJ2-7, with D possibly TRBD2 on 6 matching bases. Trimming pared 5 bases from V and 1 base from J, leaving 15 bases between. CDR3 size: 15 residues. Germline CDR1 is MNHEY and CDR2 is SVGAGI.

As regards this clone: Other DNA sequences in the sample encode the same CDR3. CDR3 DNA sequence: TGTGCCACCAGCAGGGACCGGACAGGAGGGCATGGCTACACCTTC. Translated, it gives CATSRDRTGGHGYTF. The J gene is TRBJ1-2, the V gene TRBV15; 7 bases fit TRBD1. The ends lost 3 bases at V and 6 bases at J; junction bases unmatched: 10. The germline V gene has CDR1 LNHNV and CDR2 YYDKDF (reference sequence). CDR3 length: 15 residues.

The chain couples TRBV10-3 to TRBJ1-4, with TRBD1 matching over 7 bases. Germline CDR1 ENHRY, CDR2 SYGVKD. The CDR3 is made up of 17 amino acids. The ends lost 0 bases at V and 8 bases at J; junction bases unmatched: 12. In nucleotides, the CDR3 is TGTGCCATCAGTGAGTCGTTTATTGGAAAGGGGGCCGAAAAACTGTTTTTT. Its translation is CAISESFIGKGAEKLFF.

The table lists this clone with a count of one. This chain joins TRBV10-3 and TRBJ2-1; 8 bases line up with TRBD2. Germline V gives CDR1 ENHRY, CDR2 SYGVKD. Unmatched junction bases numbered 13, after V lost 2 bases and J lost 10 bases. This CDR3 region has 16 residues. CDR3 sequence (DNA): TGTGCCATCAGTGAGCCACCCCCGACGGGAGGGAGGGAGCAGTTCTTC. Amino acid sequence: CAISEPPPTGGREQFF.

This rearrangement joins TRBV7-3 to TRBJ2-1, with D possibly TRBD1 on 5 matching bases. Germline CDR1 reads SGHTA; CDR2 reads FQGTGA. V was shortened by 2 bases and J by 6 bases, with 14 bases between the two germline ends. The CDR3 is 15 amino acids. In DNA form, the CDR3 reads TGTGCCAGCAGCTTAGGGGCAGGCGATGCCAATGAGCAGTTCTTC. It yields the protein CASSLGAGDANEQFF.

As DNA, the CDR3 is TGTGCCAGCAGCCCGGTGGACCCAGGTGGCTACACCTTC. Residues: CASSPVDPGGYTF. This chain connects TRBV6-1 to TRBJ1-2, with D hard to call. Per germline, CDR1 MNHNS and CDR2 SASEGT. The CDR3 totals 13 residues. Trimming shortened V by 6 bases and J by 7 bases, and 15 bases separated the two germline ends.

With regard to this clone: Germline and junction disagree at one end, which may indicate a read error. V and J are TRBV7-2 and TRBJ2-1; D remains ambiguous. Germline V gives CDR1 SGHTA, CDR2 FQGNSA. The CDR3 has 13 residues. The CDR3 nucleotides read TGTGCCAGCAGCTTAGCGCTGGGTGGATTCCTCCTCTTC. The encoded protein is CASSLALGGFLLF.

The CDR3 DNA follows: TGTGCCAGCAGTTTATCGAGATCTAGCGGGAAACTGGAAGAGCAGTACTTC. Translation gives CASSLSRSSGKLEEQYF. The chain is built from TRBV27 and TRBJ2-7; 9 nucleotides line up with TRBD2. Germline V gives CDR1 MNHEY, CDR2 SMNVEV (reference sequence). The CDR3 runs 17 residues. The V and J ends lost 0 bases and 7 bases, in that order; junction bases with no gene match: 13.

There are a few counts of this clone. The chain links TRBV5-8 to TRBJ2-1; 14 nucleotides line up with TRBD2. The J segment lost 6 bases and the V segment lost 4 bases, leaving 3 bases of the junction unmatched. CDR1 is SGHTS, CDR2 YDEGEE, per germline. This CDR3 contains 15 residues. CDR3 region: CASSPGLAGVNEQFF. CDR3 in DNA: TGTGCCAGCAGCCCGGGACTAGCGGGAGTCAATGAGCAGTTCTTC.

This chain joins TRBV13 and TRBJ2-1; 8 bases line up with TRBD2. The J segment lost 3 bases and the V segment lost 5 bases, leaving 18 bases of the junction unmatched. Germline V CDR1 and CDR2: PRHDT, FYEKMQ (reference sequence). This CDR3 is built from 19 residues. CDR3 DNA sequence: TGTGCCAGCAGCCGACAATATAGCGGGGAAAGCTCCTACTACAATGAGCAGTTCTTC. As protein: CASSRQYSGESSYYNEQFF.

The gene calls are TRBV28 and TRBJ1-3, with a tentative D call TRBD1 (5 bases). The CDR3 has 17 residues. With 3 bases removed from V and 2 bases from J, the gap between germline ends came to 17 bases. The germline CDR1 and CDR2 sequences are MDHEN and SYDVKM. The CDR3 sequence is CASSLLPGRKTGNTIYF. For the CDR3, the DNA is TGTGCCAGCAGTTTGTTGCCAGGGAGGAAGACTGGAAACACCATATATTTT.

Here the CDR3 DNA reads TGTGCCAGCAGCTTGTTAGCGGGGACCGGGGAGCTGTTTTTT. This gives the protein CASSLLAGTGELFF. The chain is built from TRBV11-3 and TRBJ2-2; 8 bases line up with TRBD2. The CDR3 consists of 14 residues. CDR1 and CDR2 from the germline V gene are SGHNT and YENEEA. The junction had 2 bases not matched to a gene; V was cut back by 3 bases and J by 5 bases.

The chain combines TRBV6-1 with TRBJ2-1; 10 positions agree with TRBD2. Germline V gives CDR1 MNHNS, CDR2 SASEGT. The CDR3 is made up of 14 amino acids. V shed 7 bases, J shed 8 bases, and the junction held 8 bases outside the gene matches. DNA of the CDR3: TGTGCCAGCATTCCTAGCGGGAGAGTCGATGAGCAGTTCTTC. The encoded protein is CASIPSGRVDEQFF.

This clone was seen once. The chain employs TRBV27 and TRBJ2-2, with 14 nucleotides matching TRBD2. The V segment lost 6 bases and the J segment 0 bases; nucleotides outside the gene matches: 3. This CDR3 has 17 amino acids. CDR1 MNHEY and CDR2 SMNVEV come from the germline V gene (reference sequence). The CDR3 region is CASRTSGRAPNTGELFF. The CDR3, as DNA: TGTGCCAGCAGGACTAGCGGGAGGGCCCCGAACACCGGGGAGCTGTTTTTT.

This chain connects TRBV27 to TRBJ2-7, with D maybe TRBD2 (6 bases). The ends were cut back, 5 bases at V and 3 bases at J, with 11 bases in the middle. CDR1 and CDR2 from the germline V gene are MNHEY and SMNVEV (reference sequence). This CDR3 has 13 residues. The CDR3 is CASSPGTGYEQYF. CDR3 DNA: TGTGCCAGCAGTCCCGGGACTGGCTACGAGCAGTACTTC.

The V call is TRBV30, the J call TRBJ2-6; D is ambiguous. Germline lookup yields CDR1 GTSNPN and CDR2 SVGIG (reference sequence). V was cut by 1 base and J by 0 bases, with 7 bases left in between. The CDR3 loop spans 15 amino acids. Written as DNA, the CDR3 is TGTGCCTGGAGTGATGGGATCTCTGGGGCCAACGTCCTGACTTTC. Amino acids: CAWSDGISGANVLTF. The full variable domain, rest sourced from reference TRBV30 and TRBJ2-6, is SQTIHQWPATLVQPVGSPLSLECTVEGTSNPNLYWYRQAAGRGLQLLFYSVGIGQISSEVPQNLSASRPQDRQFILSSKKLLLSDSGFYLCAWSDGISGANVLTFGAGSRLTVL.

This chain joins TRBV27 and TRBJ2-7; weak D call: TRBD2 (6 bases). This CDR3 is 15 amino acids long. The V end lost 3 bases, the J end lost 2 bases, and 14 bases lay between the germline ends. Germline loops: CDR1 MNHEY, CDR2 SMNVEV (reference sequence). The CDR3 nucleotides read TGTGCCAGCAGTTTGGGAGCGGGCTCTGCCTACGAGCAGTACTTC. This translates into CASSLGAGSAYEQYF.

The chain recombines TRBV28 with TRBJ2-1; 15 bases are shared with TRBD2. Germline-derived CDR1 and CDR2 are MDHEN and SYDVKM. The V segment lost 6 bases and the J segment 1 base; nucleotides outside the gene matches: 13. This CDR3 is built from 20 residues. The CDR3 protein is CASSHGLAGGRFRSYNEQFF. The CDR3 nucleotides are TGTGCCAGCAGCCACGGACTAGCGGGAGGGCGTTTCAGGTCCTACAATGAGCAGTTCTTC.

The CDR3 nucleotides read TGCGCCAGCAGCTTTTACAGGGCGCAGGAGACCCAGTACTTC. The encoded protein is CASSFYRAQETQYF. The chain couples TRBV5-1 to TRBJ2-5, with D possibly being TRBD1 (6 bases). CDR3 length equals 14 residues. In germline, CDR1 is SGHRS, CDR2 YFSETQ. With 2 bases removed from V and 5 bases from J, the gap between germline ends came to 13 bases.

This chain joins TRBV9 and TRBJ1-2; D perhaps matches TRBD1 (5 bases). There are 14 residues in the CDR3. Trimming took 6 bases from V and 0 from J, leaving 12 bases between them. CDR1 and CDR2 (germline): SGDLS, YYNGEE. The CDR3, as DNA: TGTGCCAGCACGGAGGGGAGTACTAACTATGGCTACACCTTC. It encodes CASTEGSTNYGYTF.